These T cell receptor beta chains were read from a single sample in a study of shared clonotypes between healthy human individuals. The method was immunoSEQ multiplex PCR; TCRdb's version includes in-frame clones alone and lacks a portion of them. The repertoire has approximately 400,000 clones, about 96% of them found once; the top ten carry around 0.3%. Sample: memory CD8+ T cells sorted from blood. Receptors were obtained from a man between 25 and 39 years old in good health. Each CDR3 is given with its conserved first and last residue. The D gene is left open where the match is weak. Size values are once, few and many counts, or a class for expanded clones, and some rows have none.

.,TRBJ2-1,TRBV11-2,17,TRBD2,TGTGCCAGCAGCTTAGAGATTCCGCTAGCGGGAGTAGATGAGCAGTTCTTC,CASSLEIPLAGVDEQFF
.,TRBJ1-3,TRBV19,13,TRBD1,TGTGCCAGAGGGACAGGGGGTGGAAACACCATATATTTT,CARGTGGGNTIYF
.,TRBJ1-5,TRBV4-2,14,TRBD1,TGTGCCAGCAGCCAAGGGGACAGAGATCAGCCCCAGCATTTT,CASSQGDRDQPQHF
.,TRBJ2-1,TRBV6-1,13,TRBD2,TGTGCCAGCAAATGGGGGAGGGACAATGAGCAGTTCTTC,CASKWGRDNEQFF
.,TRBJ2-7,TRBV28,15,TRBD1,TGTGCCAGCAGTTTCCTCTGGGACAGACCCTACGAGCAGTACTTC,CASSFLWDRPYEQYF
once,TRBJ2-3,TRBV11-3,15,.,TGTGCCAGCAGCCCCGGGACTTACTACACAGATACGCAGTATTTT,CASSPGTYYTDTQYF
once,TRBJ2-7,TRBV5-4,17,.,TGTGCCAGCATATGGGGGGATGACGAACGGGACTCCTACGAGCAGTACTTC,CASIWGDDERDSYEQYF
.,TRBJ2-5,TRBV9,15,TRBD2,TGTGCCAGCAGCGCATTTATAGCGGGAGTTGAGACCCAGTACTTC,CASSAFIAGVETQYF
.,TRBJ2-7,TRBV19,22,.,TGTGCCAGTAGTATAATGGGCGGGACGGAGACTACCTCACGAGAAGGGTCCTACGAGCAGTACTTC,CASSIMGGTETTSREGSYEQYF
.,TRBJ1-2,TRBV7-9,15,.,TGTGCCAGCAGCTTTGTCCCGACAGCGGAAAAGGGCTACACCTTC,CASSFVPTAEKGYTF
.,TRBJ2-1,TRBV2,13,.,TGTGCCAGCAGCGGAATCTCCTACAATGAGCAGTTCTTC,CASSGISYNEQFF
.,TRBJ2-1,TRBV5-1,15,.,TGCGCCAGCAGCTTGGAGTGGGTGGCCTACAATGAGCAGTTCTTC,CASSLEWVAYNEQFF
.,TRBJ2-7,TRBV5-1,19,TRBD2,TGCGCCAGCAGCTTATGGACTAGCGGGAGGCGCAAGGGGACCTACGAGCAGTACTTC,CASSLWTSGRRKGTYEQYF
.,TRBJ1-1,TRBV28,14,.,TGTGCCAGCAGTTTGGGTCAGATGAACACTGAAGCTTTCTTT,CASSLGQMNTEAFF
.,TRBJ2-5,TRBV5-1,13,TRBD2,TGCGCCAGCGGACTAGGGTACCAAGAGACCCAGTACTTC,CASGLGYQETQYF